This T cell receptor (beta chain) was obtained from a study of blood T cell repertoires in COVID-19. Study at large: The United States, Italy and Spain provided the acute and convalescent COVID-19 samples.

Study members were between about 18 and 100 years old and lived in roughly 24 US regions. All recovered Cohort 3 donors got two negative PCRs, got clearance, or saw symptom resolution. In the study's own analysis: Using reference gene primer amplification, nucleated cell counts were estimated. Measured with immunoSEQ multiplex PCR; TCRdb has only the in-frame clones, and not every one. The V and J calls and clone size are taken from that table; D and trimming were inferred from the DNA. The sample consists of roughly 240,000 clones, roughly 82% of them appearing once. The CDR3 is 14 residues long. Germline V gene data show CDR1 as SGHAT and CDR2 as FQDESV (reference sequence). Trimming left V 1 base short and J 4 bases short, with 8 bases between.

The TCR originated in a woman aged 45-60 years who had recovered from COVID-19. Sample: PBMCs or T cells enriched from blood (not recorded which). The genes are TRBV11-1 and TRBJ2-1; D might be TRBD1 (5 bases). The CDR3 is CASSLGTPYNEQFF. The CDR3, as DNA: TGTGCCAGCAGCTTAGGGACACCTTACAATGAGCAGTTCTTC.